This passage covers 2 T cell receptor beta chains from one sample sequenced in a study of blood T cell repertoires in COVID-19. Profiling relied on immunoSEQ multiplex PCR, and the TCRdb table lists in-frame clones only, not all of them. This table has about 90,000 clones, around nine tenths appearing once. The source material was peripheral blood. The receptors shown here come from a man older than 75 with acute or convalescent COVID-19.

This clone has more than one count but fewer than ten. This chain joins TRBV19 and TRBJ1-5; maybe TRBD1 (5 bases). CDR3 length: 15 amino acids. Per germline, CDR1 LNHDA and CDR2 SQIVND (reference sequence). With 9 bases removed from V and 0 bases from J, the gap between germline ends came to 15 bases. CDR3 in DNA: TGTGCCAGCAGAAAGGACATCAATAGCAATCAGCCCCAGCATTTT. Protein: CASRKDINSNQPQHF.

This clone occurred a few times. V gene TRBV18 combines with J gene TRBJ2-5; 7 bases are a match to TRBD1. After removal of 6 bases from V and 1 base from J, the junction contained 5 bases not matched to a gene. CDR1 is KGHSH, CDR2 LQKENI, per germline. This CDR3 is 14 amino acids long. CDR3 coding DNA: TGTGCCAGCTCCCCAAGGGGGCCCCAAGAGACCCAGTACTTC. Residues: CASSPRGPQETQYF.